There are many counts of the clone carrying this T cell receptor (beta chain). What it binds is not known. This record belongs to a study of T cell repertoires in cytomegalovirus infection. Turning to the study itself: Public TCR beta signatures were indicative of both CMV infection and a matching HLA type. Notes on the study in general: Summed public TCR beta family frequency identified CMV carriers bearing the relevant HLA. HLA-C-restricted CMV-specific TCR beta clonotypes prevailed in the ex vivo response.

MiXCR, applied by TCRdb to the reads, yields one record per CDR3 protein. The sample lists 400,000 to 550,000 distinct CDR3 sequences; 10% to 12% were seen once. V was trimmed by 7 bases and J by 1 base, leaving 16 bases between them. Germline CDR1 SGHNT, CDR2 YYREEE (reference sequence). CDR3 size: 15 residues. Specimen: PBMCs. The rearrangement joins TRBV5-4 to TRBJ2-3; tentative D call: TRBD2 (6 bases). The sequence derives from a human donor in good health (CMV status not recorded). Some clones in this sample may be carry-over from other donors' samples. The CDR3 loop is CASGGAGYGTDTQYF. The CDR3 coding sequence is TGTGCCAGCGGAGGGGCGGGATACGGCACAGATACGCAGTATTTT.